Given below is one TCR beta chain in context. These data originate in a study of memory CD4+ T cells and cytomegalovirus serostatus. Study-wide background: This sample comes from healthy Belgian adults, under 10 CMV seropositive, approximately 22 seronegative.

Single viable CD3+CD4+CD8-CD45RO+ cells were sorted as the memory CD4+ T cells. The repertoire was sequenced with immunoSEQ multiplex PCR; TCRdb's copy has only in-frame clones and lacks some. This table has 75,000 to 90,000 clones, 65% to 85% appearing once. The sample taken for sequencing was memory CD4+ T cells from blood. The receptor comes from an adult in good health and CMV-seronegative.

As DNA, the CDR3 is TGTGCCAGCAGTGGCTGGGGACAGGGGCTCCTCGAGCAGTACTTC. Translation gives CASSGWGQGLLEQYF. The rearrangement joins TRBV2 to TRBJ2-7, with TRBD1 identical over 10 bases. The CDR3 runs 15 residues. J was trimmed by 6 bases and V by 4 bases; bases with no gene match: 9. Looked up from germline, CDR1 is SNHLY and CDR2 is FYNNEI.